The 3 T cell receptor beta chains below were found in one sample sequenced in a study of blood T cell repertoires in COVID-19. Assay: immunoSEQ multiplex PCR; the TCRdb copy retains only in-frame clones and omits some. The table records 250,000 to 300,000 clones, 81% of them present only once. Source material: peripheral blood. The receptors were gathered from a woman between 55 and 75 years old with active or convalescent COVID-19.

V is TRBV6-2 or TRBV6-3 and J is TRBJ2-1; the match to TRBD2 covers 8 bases. CDR1 and CDR2 (germline): MNHEY, SVGEGT. CDR3 length: 13 residues. The trim removed 7 bases at V and 6 bases at J, leaving 5 bases unmatched. Written as DNA, the CDR3 is TGTGCCAGCACCCCCGGGACTAGCAATGAGCAGTTCTTC. Its translation is CASTPGTSNEQFF.

V and J are TRBV9 and TRBJ2-3, with D perhaps matching TRBD1 (6 bases). Trimming took off 2 bases at V and 6 bases at J, with 10 bases between the two ends. CDR1 is SGDLS and CDR2 is YYNGEE in the germline V gene. This CDR3 is 13 amino acids long. CDR3 DNA sequence: TGTGCCAGCAGCGTGGGGGCATGGGATACGCAGTATTTT. Translation gives CASSVGAWDTQYF.

The CDR3 bases are TGTGCCAGCAGCTTAGACAGGGTAACGGGAAACACCATATATTTT. Encoded protein: CASSLDRVTGNTIYF. This chain uses TRBV11-2 with TRBJ1-3, with D perhaps matching TRBD1 (5 bases). The CDR3 loop spans 15 amino acids. The V end lost 0 bases, the J end lost 4 bases, and 10 bases lay between the germline ends. CDR1 is SGHAT and CDR2 is FQNNGV in the germline V gene.